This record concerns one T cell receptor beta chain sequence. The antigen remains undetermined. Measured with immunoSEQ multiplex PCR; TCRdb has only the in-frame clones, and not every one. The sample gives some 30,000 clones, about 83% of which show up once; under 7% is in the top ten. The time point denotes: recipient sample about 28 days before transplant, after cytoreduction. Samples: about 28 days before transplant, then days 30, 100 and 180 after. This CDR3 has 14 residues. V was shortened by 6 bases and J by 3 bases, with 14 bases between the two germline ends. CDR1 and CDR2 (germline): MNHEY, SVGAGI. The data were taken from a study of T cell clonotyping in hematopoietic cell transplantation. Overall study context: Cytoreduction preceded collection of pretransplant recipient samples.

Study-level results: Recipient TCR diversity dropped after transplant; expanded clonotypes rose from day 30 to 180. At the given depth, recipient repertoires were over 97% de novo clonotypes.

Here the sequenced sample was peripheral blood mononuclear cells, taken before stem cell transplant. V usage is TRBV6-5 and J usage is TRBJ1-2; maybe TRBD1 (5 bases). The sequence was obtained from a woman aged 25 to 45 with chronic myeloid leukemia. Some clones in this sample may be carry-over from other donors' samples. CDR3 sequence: CASRRGITHYGYTF. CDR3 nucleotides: TGTGCCAGCAGAAGGGGCATAACCCACTATGGCTACACCTTC.